Sequencing of this TCR beta chain was carried out in a study of blood T cell repertoires in COVID-19. At the level of the study: Acute and convalescent COVID-19 specimens originated in the United States, Italy and Spain. Sources were T cells, B-cell-depleted T cells, or PBMCs; the material itself was cDNA or gDNA.

In its sample, this clone was seen a few times. Authors' analysis steps: Reference gene primers were amplified, and this amplification served to estimate nucleated cell counts. The assay was immunoSEQ multiplex PCR, and TCRdb's table has in-frame clones only and misses some. V and J calls and clone size follow that table, whereas D and trimming were derived from the DNA. The repertoire has about 200,000 clones, roughly nine tenths of them found once; the top ten carry 10% to 13%. CDR1 and CDR2 (germline): ENHRY, SYGVKD. The CDR3 sequence is 13 residues long. The V end was cut by 4 bases, the J end by 6 bases, with 12 bases between.

This sequence joins TRBV10-3 and TRBJ1-1, with D hard to call. The origin of this receptor is a woman in her 50s with COVID-19, enrolled during active disease. Material for sequencing was peripheral blood. The CDR3 DNA sequence: TGTGCCATCAGTGGGACCGGGAGGTCTGAAGCTTTCTTT. As protein: CAISGTGRSEAFF.